These 24 T cell receptor beta chains came from one sample sequenced in a study of cytotoxic CD8 clonotypes in ibrutinib-treated CLL. Sequencing used immunoSEQ multiplex PCR; TCRdb keeps in-frame clones, though not all of them. This sample has tens of thousands of clones, with 57% found just once. Material: PBMCs, obtained after 12 months of ibrutinib treatment. These TCRs come from a human donor with chronic lymphocytic leukemia.

The rearrangement uses TRBV9 and TRBJ1-3, with D perhaps TRBD1 (5 bases). V was clipped by 0 bases and J by 7 bases, with 8 bases between them. CDR3 length equals 13 residues. Germline CDR1 and CDR2: SGDLS and YYNGEE. CDR3 bases: TGTGCCAGCAGCGTAGCTGGGACCAACACCATATATTTT. Its protein is CASSVAGTNTIYF.

The gene calls are TRBV7-9 and TRBJ2-1; no clear D gene. V shed 2 bases and J shed 6 bases, with 2 bases lying between them. The CDR3 spans 11 residues. Germline CDR1 is SEHNR and CDR2 is FQNEAQ (reference sequence). CDR3 residues: CASSLLNEQFF. DNA for the CDR3: TGTGCCAGCAGCTTACTCAATGAGCAGTTCTTC.

This rearrangement joins TRBV18 to TRBJ2-7; 7 nucleotides agree with TRBD1. The ends lost 3 bases at V and 0 bases at J; junction bases unmatched: 2. Germline values: CDR1 KGHSH, CDR2 LQKENI. The CDR3 runs to 14 residues. In nucleotides, the CDR3 is TGTGCCAGCTCACCTCGACAGGGCTCCTACGAGCAGTACGTC. Protein sequence: CASSPRQGSYEQYV.

The CDR3 coding sequence is TGTGCCAGCAGTCTTCTCGACAGTAATTCACCCCTCCACTTT. Its translation: CASSLLDSNSPLHF. This sequence joins TRBV27 and TRBJ1-6; possible D gene TRBD1, 5 bases. CDR1 MNHEY and CDR2 SMNVEV come from the germline V gene (reference sequence). The CDR3 extends over 14 amino acids. With 5 bases removed from V and 6 bases from J, the gap between germline ends came to 11 bases.

This clone came up many times. The J gene is TRBJ1-2, the V gene TRBV10-2; no definite D call. The V end lost 5 bases, the J end lost 7 bases, and 14 bases lay between the germline ends. The germline V gene encodes CDR1 WSHSY and CDR2 SAAADI. This CDR3 is 13 amino acids long. In DNA, the CDR3 is TGCGCCAGCAGTCAAACCAAGGCGCGTGGCTACACCTTC. Encoded protein: CASSQTKARGYTF.

V usage is TRBV6-5 and J usage is TRBJ1-1; D is uncertain. CDR1 is MNHEY and CDR2 is SVGAGI in the germline V gene. Trimming took 2 bases from V and 4 from J, leaving 8 bases between them. The CDR3 covers 13 residues. The CDR3 region is CASSYESRTEAFF. The CDR3 bases are TGTGCCAGCAGTTACGAGTCCCGCACTGAAGCTTTCTTT.

V and J are TRBV6-5 and TRBJ2-2; D is perhaps TRBD2 (5 bases). The CDR3 contains 14 residues. The V end was cut by 0 bases, the J end by 4 bases, with 6 bases between. From germline, CDR1 is MNHEY and CDR2 SVGAGI. CDR3 coding DNA: TGTGCCAGCAGTTACTCGCGGGTCACCGGGGAGCTGTTTTTT. Protein product: CASSYSRVTGELFF.

This clone was counted only a few times. This chain connects TRBV19 to TRBJ2-4, with 9 bases identical to TRBD1. Looked up from germline, CDR1 is LNHDA and CDR2 is SQIVND (reference sequence). Trimming cost V 6 bases and J 1 base; bases outside gene matches: 19. CDR3 length equals 20 residues. The CDR3 nucleotides read TGTGCCAGTAGCTACCGAACAACCGGGACAGGGTCGTTTGCCAAAAACATTCAGTACTTC. It specifies CASSYRTTGTGSFAKNIQYF.

The J gene is TRBJ2-7, the V gene TRBV29-1; 9 positions match TRBD2. Germline assignment: CDR1 SQVTM and CDR2 ANQGSEA. J lost 3 bases, V lost 4 bases, and 19 bases had no gene match. The CDR3 sequence is 18 residues long. Here the CDR3 reads CSVGYRRLLAGTLYEQYF. The CDR3 DNA reads TGCAGCGTTGGATACAGGCGGCTTCTAGCGGGGACCCTCTACGAGCAGTACTTC.

The chain joins TRBV5-6 to TRBJ1-1, with D uncertain. V gave up 4 bases and J gave up 5 bases, with 12 bases separating them. Germline V gene sequence: CDR1 SGHDT, CDR2 YYEEEE. The CDR3 is 13 amino acids. The chain's CDR3 is CASSRPPGTEAFF. CDR3 in DNA: TGTGCCAGCAGCCGGCCGCCGGGAACTGAAGCTTTCTTT. Combining the CDR3 with reference TRBV5-6 and TRBJ1-1 gives the whole variable domain DAGVTQSPTHLIKTRGQQVTLRCSPKSGHDTVSWYQQALGQGPQFIFQYYEEEERQRGNFPDRFSGHQFPNYSSELNVNALLLGDSALYLCASSRPPGTEAFFGQGTRLTVV.

This clone was recorded once. The chain has TRBV7-8 and TRBJ1-1; a weak D match, TRBD1 (5 bases). V was clipped by 1 base and J by 3 bases, with 9 bases between them. Germline assignment: CDR1 SGHVS and CDR2 FQNEAQ. The CDR3 sequence is 14 residues long. The CDR3 reads CASSLGQGDTEAFF. CDR3 sequence (DNA): TGTGCCAGCAGCTTAGGTCAGGGTGACACTGAAGCTTTCTTT.

This chain uses TRBV5-1 with TRBJ2-1, with 12 bases aligning to TRBD2. Germline V lookup: CDR1 SGHRS, CDR2 YFSETQ. The trim removed 7 bases at V and 4 bases at J, leaving 12 bases unmatched. The CDR3 is 17 residues long. DNA for the CDR3: TGCGCCAGCCACGGGACTAGCGGGCTCACAAGGTACAATGAGCAGTTCTTC. It encodes CASHGTSGLTRYNEQFF.

This clone was seen at least ten times. V and J are TRBV6-5 and TRBJ1-3; possibly TRBD1 for D (6 bases). Germline V gene sequence: CDR1 MNHEY, CDR2 SVGAGI. V lost 2 bases to trimming and J lost 3 bases, with 11 bases between them. This CDR3 is built from 15 residues. This CDR3 is CASSYQQGYGNTIYF. In DNA, the CDR3 is TGTGCCAGCAGTTACCAACAGGGATATGGAAACACCATATATTTT.

This chain uses TRBV5-4 with TRBJ2-1; 9 nucleotides line up with TRBD1. The CDR3 consists of 15 residues. Germline values: CDR1 SGHNT, CDR2 YYREEE (reference sequence). The V segment lost 4 bases and the J segment 8 bases; nucleotides outside the gene matches: 10. CDR3 sequence (DNA): TGTGCCAGCAGCATTGGGACAGGGAGGTTCGATGAGCAGTTCTTC. Residues: CASSIGTGRFDEQFF.

The sample holds a few counts of this clone. The chain links TRBV6-5 to TRBJ1-1, with 10 bases that match TRBD1. CDR1 is MNHEY and CDR2 is SVGAGI in the germline V gene. V was pared by 6 bases and J by 6 bases, with 7 bases of the junction left unmatched. CDR3 length: 14 amino acids. CDR3 amino acids: CASRPGTGVAEAFF. The CDR3 nucleotides are TGTGCCAGCAGACCCGGGACAGGGGTAGCTGAAGCTTTCTTT.

The V gene is TRBV5-6, the J gene TRBJ1-2; 8 nucleotides match TRBD1. Trimming at V came to 1 base and at J to 4 bases, leaving 6 bases not matched to a gene. Per germline, CDR1 SGHDT and CDR2 YYEEEE. This CDR3 contains 15 residues. The CDR3 coding sequence is TGTGCCAGCAGCTTGCGGGACAGGCCATTCTATGGCTACACCTTC. Translation gives CASSLRDRPFYGYTF.

This rearrangement joins TRBV7-2 to TRBJ2-3, with TRBD2 matching over 9 bases. This CDR3 is built from 16 residues. CDR1 and CDR2 (germline): SGHTA, FQGNSA. Trimming cost V 4 bases and J 6 bases; bases outside gene matches: 11. CDR3 residues: CASSSPRAGGTDTQYF. The CDR3 DNA follows: TGTGCCAGCAGCTCCCCTCGAGCGGGAGGAACCGATACGCAGTATTTT. The whole variable domain, remainder taken from reference TRBV7-2 and TRBJ2-3, is GAGVSQSPSNKVTEKGKDVELRCDPISGHTALYWYRQSLGQGLEFLIYFQGNSAPDKSGLPSDRFSAERTGGSVSTLTIQRTQQEDSAVYLCASSSPRAGGTDTQYFGPGTRLTVL.

The chain recombines TRBV5-4 with TRBJ2-5; 9 bases match TRBD1. The germline V gene has CDR1 SGHNT and CDR2 YYREEE (reference sequence). Unmatched junction bases numbered 12, after V lost 5 bases and J lost 4 bases. This CDR3 region has 16 residues. The CDR3 reads CASRGPGQGFSETQYF. DNA for the CDR3: TGTGCCAGCAGGGGACCGGGACAGGGCTTCTCAGAGACCCAGTACTTC.

The gene calls are TRBV29-1 and TRBJ2-1; D remains unclear. V lost 4 bases to trimming and J lost 9 bases, with 7 bases between them. Germline V gives CDR1 SQVTM, CDR2 ANQGSEA. This CDR3 has 10 amino acids. CDR3 amino acids: CSVGHTEQFF. The CDR3 DNA follows: TGCAGCGTTGGACACACTGAGCAGTTCTTC.

This clone showed up just a few times. The chain employs TRBV2 and TRBJ2-3, with 7 positions matching TRBD2. The CDR3 sequence is 13 residues long. With V trimmed by 4 bases and J by 4 bases, 2 bases remained unmatched. CDR1 SNHLY and CDR2 FYNNEI come from the germline V gene. CDR3 sequence (DNA): TGTGCCAGCAGTGGAGGGAGGGCAGATACGCAGTATTTT. The encoded protein is CASSGGRADTQYF.

At least ten counts were recorded for this clone. This chain joins TRBV15 and TRBJ1-4; a weak D match, TRBD1 (5 bases). V gave up 2 bases and J gave up 5 bases, with 9 bases separating them. Germline V gene lookup returns CDR1 LNHNV and CDR2 YYDKDF (reference sequence). This CDR3 region has 14 residues. CDR3 loop: CATSRSDRNEKLFF. The CDR3, as DNA: TGTGCCACCAGCAGATCAGACAGAAATGAAAAACTGTTTTTT.

This clone was seen a single time. The genes are TRBV19 and TRBJ1-2; no clear D gene. Germline CDR1 is LNHDA and CDR2 is SQIVND (reference sequence). This CDR3 region has 11 residues. With 6 bases removed from V and 8 bases from J, the gap between germline ends came to 10 bases. CDR3 sequence: CASRDYEGYTF. DNA of the CDR3: TGTGCCAGTAGAGACTATGAGGGCTACACCTTC.

The chain joins TRBV30 to TRBJ2-1; 12 bases align to TRBD2. Germline CDR1 GTSNPN, CDR2 SVGIG (reference sequence). The CDR3 is 15 residues long. The ends lost 1 base at V and 3 bases at J; junction bases unmatched: 1. The CDR3 spells CAWSGGLAGYNEQFF. The DNA of the CDR3 is TGTGCCTGGAGTGGGGGACTAGCGGGCTACAATGAGCAGTTCTTC.

This clone occurred a few times. The chain joins TRBV5-1 to TRBJ1-1, with D possibly TRBD1 on 5 matching bases. Germline V gene sequence: CDR1 SGHRS, CDR2 YFSETQ. The V end lost 4 bases, the J end lost 1 base, and 8 bases lay between the germline ends. The CDR3 has 13 amino acids. CDR3 protein: CASSIGQNTEAFF. CDR3 DNA: TGCGCCAGCAGCATTGGACAGAACACTGAAGCTTTCTTT.